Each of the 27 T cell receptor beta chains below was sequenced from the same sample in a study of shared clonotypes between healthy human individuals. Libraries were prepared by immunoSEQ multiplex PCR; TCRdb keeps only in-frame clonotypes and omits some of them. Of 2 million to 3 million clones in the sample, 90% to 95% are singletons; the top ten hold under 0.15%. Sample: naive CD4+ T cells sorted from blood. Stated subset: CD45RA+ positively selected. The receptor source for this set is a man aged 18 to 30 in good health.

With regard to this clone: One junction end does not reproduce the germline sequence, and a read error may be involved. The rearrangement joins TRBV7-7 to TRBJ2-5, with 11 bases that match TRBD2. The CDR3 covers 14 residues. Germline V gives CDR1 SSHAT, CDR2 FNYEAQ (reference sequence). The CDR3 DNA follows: TGTGCTAGCAGCCCTGGGACTAGCGGAGAGACCCAGTACTTC. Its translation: CASSPGTSGETQYF.

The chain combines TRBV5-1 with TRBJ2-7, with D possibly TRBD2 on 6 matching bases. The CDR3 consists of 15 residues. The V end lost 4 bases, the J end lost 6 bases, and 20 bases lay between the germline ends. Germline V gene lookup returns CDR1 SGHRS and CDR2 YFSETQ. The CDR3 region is CASSPGVRGSTEQYF. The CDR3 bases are TGCGCCAGCAGCCCGGGGGTGAGAGGCTCCACCGAGCAGTACTTC.

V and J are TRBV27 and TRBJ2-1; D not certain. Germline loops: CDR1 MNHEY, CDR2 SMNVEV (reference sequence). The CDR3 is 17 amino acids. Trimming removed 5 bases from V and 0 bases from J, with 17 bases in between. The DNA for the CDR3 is TGTGCCAGCAGTACGGCAAGGAAGATTAGCTCCTACAATGAGCAGTTCTTC. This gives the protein CASSTARKISSYNEQFF.

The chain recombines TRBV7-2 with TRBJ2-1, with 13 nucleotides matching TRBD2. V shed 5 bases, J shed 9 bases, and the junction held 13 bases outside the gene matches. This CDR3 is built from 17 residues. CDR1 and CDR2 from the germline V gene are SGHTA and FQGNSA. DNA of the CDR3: TGTGCCAGCAGCCTCCGGACTAGCGGGGGCCTAGCTGTTGAGCAGTTCTTC. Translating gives CASSLRTSGGLAVEQFF. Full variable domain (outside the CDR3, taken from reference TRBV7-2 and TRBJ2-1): GAGVSQSPSNKVTEKGKDVELRCDPISGHTALYWYRQSLGQGLEFLIYFQGNSAPDKSGLPSDRFSAERTGGSVSTLTIQRTQQEDSAVYLCASSLRTSGGLAVEQFFGPGTRLTVL.

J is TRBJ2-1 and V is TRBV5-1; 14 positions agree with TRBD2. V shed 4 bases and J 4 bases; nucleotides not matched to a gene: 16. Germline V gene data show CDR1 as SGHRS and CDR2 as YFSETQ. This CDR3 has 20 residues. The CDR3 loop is CASSLGLAGGLSVSYNEQFF. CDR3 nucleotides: TGCGCCAGCAGCCTAGGACTAGCGGGAGGCCTCTCGGTGAGTTACAATGAGCAGTTCTTC.

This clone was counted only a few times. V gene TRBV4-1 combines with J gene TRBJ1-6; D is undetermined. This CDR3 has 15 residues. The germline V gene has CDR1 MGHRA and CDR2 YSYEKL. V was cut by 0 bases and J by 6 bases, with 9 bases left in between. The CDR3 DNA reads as TGCGCCAGCAGCCAAGATGTCGCCGGTAATTCACCCCTCCACTTT. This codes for CASSQDVAGNSPLHF.

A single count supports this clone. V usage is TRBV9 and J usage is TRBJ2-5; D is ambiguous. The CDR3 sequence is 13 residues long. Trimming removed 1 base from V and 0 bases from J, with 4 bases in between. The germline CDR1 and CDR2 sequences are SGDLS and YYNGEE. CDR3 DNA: TGTGCCAGCAGCGTAAGCTACCAAGAGACCCAGTACTTC. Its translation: CASSVSYQETQYF.

CDR3 coding DNA: TGTGCCAGCTCACCATTAACGGGAGGGAGCACAGATACGCAGTATTTT. Protein: CASSPLTGGSTDTQYF. The chain carries TRBV18 and TRBJ2-3; TRBD2 matches 8 bases. V lost 2 bases and J lost 0; bases outside the gene matches: 4. Germline values: CDR1 KGHSH, CDR2 LQKENI. The CDR3 is 16 residues long.

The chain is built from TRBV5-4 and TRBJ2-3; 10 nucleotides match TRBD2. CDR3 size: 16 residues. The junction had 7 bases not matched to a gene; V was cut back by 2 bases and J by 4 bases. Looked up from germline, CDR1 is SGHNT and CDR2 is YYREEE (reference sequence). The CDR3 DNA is TGTGCCAGCAGCTTCCCTAGCGGGAGAGTGGCAGATACGCAGTATTTT. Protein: CASSFPSGRVADTQYF.

CDR3 region: CAWSRGQEVADTQYF. In DNA form, the CDR3 reads TGTGCCTGGAGCCGAGGCCAAGAAGTGGCAGATACGCAGTATTTT. The V and J genes are TRBV30 and TRBJ2-3; D uncertain. V dropped 3 bases and J dropped 4 bases, with 17 bases sitting between them. This CDR3 contains 15 residues. Germline values: CDR1 GTSNPN, CDR2 SVGIG (reference sequence).

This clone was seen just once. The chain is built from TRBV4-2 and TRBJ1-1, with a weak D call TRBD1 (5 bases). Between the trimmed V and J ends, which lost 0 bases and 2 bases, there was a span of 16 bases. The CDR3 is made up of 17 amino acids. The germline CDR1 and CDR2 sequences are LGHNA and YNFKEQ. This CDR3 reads CASSQEGEGWENTEAFF. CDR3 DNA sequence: TGTGCCAGCAGCCAAGAAGGGGAGGGATGGGAAAACACTGAAGCTTTCTTT.

CDR3 sequence reads: CASIRDRSSYEQYF. The DNA for the CDR3 is TGTGCCAGTATCCGGGACAGATCCTCCTACGAGCAGTACTTC. The chain combines TRBV2 with TRBJ2-7; 7 positions match TRBD1. The J segment lost 0 bases and the V segment lost 9 bases, leaving 8 bases of the junction unmatched. This CDR3 contains 14 residues. Looked up from germline, CDR1 is SNHLY and CDR2 is FYNNEI.

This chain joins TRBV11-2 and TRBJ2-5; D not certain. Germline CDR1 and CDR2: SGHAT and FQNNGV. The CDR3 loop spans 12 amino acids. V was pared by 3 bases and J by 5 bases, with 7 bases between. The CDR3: CASSLEWETQYF. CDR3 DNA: TGTGCCAGCAGCTTGGAATGGGAGACCCAGTACTTC. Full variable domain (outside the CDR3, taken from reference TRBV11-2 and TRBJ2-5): EAGVAQSPRYKIIEKRQSVAFWCNPISGHATLYWYQQILGQGPKLLIQFQNNGVVDDSQLPKDRFSAERLKGVDSTLKIQPAKLEDSAVYLCASSLEWETQYFGPGTRLLVL.

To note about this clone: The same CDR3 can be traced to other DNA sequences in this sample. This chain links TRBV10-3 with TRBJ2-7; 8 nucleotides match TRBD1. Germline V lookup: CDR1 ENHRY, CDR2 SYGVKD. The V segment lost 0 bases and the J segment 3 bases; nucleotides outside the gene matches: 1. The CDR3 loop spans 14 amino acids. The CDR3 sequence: CAISESGQGYEQYF. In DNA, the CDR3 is TGTGCCATCAGTGAGTCTGGACAGGGCTACGAGCAGTACTTC.

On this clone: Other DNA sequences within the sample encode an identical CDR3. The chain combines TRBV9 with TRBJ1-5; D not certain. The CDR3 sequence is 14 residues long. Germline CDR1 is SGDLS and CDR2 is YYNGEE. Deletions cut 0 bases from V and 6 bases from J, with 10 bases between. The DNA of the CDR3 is TGTGCCAGCAGCGTAGGGGAGTCGGGTCAGCCCCAGCATTTT. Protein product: CASSVGESGQPQHF.

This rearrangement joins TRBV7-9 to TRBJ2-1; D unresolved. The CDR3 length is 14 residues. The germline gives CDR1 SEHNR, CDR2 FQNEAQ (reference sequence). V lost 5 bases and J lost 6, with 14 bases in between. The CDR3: CASSGVAPRNEQFF. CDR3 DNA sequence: TGTGCCAGCAGCGGGGTGGCCCCCCGCAATGAGCAGTTCTTC.

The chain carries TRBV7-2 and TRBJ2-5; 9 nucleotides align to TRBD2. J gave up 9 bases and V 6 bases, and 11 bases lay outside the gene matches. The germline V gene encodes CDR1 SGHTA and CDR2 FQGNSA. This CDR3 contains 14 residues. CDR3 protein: CASRFPASGTAQYF. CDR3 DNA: TGTGCCAGCAGATTTCCGGCTAGCGGGACAGCCCAGTACTTC.

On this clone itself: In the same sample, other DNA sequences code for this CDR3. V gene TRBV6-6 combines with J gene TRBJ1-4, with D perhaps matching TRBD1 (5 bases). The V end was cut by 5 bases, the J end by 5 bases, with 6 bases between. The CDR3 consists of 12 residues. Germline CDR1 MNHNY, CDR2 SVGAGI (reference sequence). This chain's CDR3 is CASSPGNEKLFF. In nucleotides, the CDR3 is TGTGCCAGCAGTCCAGGGAATGAAAAACTGTTTTTT.

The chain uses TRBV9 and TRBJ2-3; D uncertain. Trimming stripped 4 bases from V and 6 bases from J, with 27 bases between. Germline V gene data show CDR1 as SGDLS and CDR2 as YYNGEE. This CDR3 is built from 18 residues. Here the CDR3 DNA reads TGTGCCAGCAGCCAATTTGACCTGCCGGGTCTAAGATGGGATACGCAGTATTTT. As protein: CASSQFDLPGLRWDTQYF.

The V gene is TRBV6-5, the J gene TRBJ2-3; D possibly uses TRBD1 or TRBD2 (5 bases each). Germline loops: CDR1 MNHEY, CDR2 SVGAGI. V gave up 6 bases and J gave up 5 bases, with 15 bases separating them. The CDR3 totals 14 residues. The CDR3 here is CASRPGTTRDTQYF. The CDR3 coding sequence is TGTGCCAGCAGGCCCGGGACCACACGAGATACGCAGTATTTT.

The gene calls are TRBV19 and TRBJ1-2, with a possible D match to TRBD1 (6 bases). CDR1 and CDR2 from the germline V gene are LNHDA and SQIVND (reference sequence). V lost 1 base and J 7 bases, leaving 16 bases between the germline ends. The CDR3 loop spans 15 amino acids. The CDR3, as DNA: TGTGCCAGTAGTATAGCCCATACAGGGATCCGTGGCTACACCTTC. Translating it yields CASSIAHTGIRGYTF.

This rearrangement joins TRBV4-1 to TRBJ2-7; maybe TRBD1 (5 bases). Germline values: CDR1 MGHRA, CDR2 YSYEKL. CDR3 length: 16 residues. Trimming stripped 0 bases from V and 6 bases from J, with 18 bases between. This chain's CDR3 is CASSQESQAGWGEQYF. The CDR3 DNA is TGCGCCAGCAGCCAAGAATCCCAGGCAGGGTGGGGCGAGCAGTACTTC.

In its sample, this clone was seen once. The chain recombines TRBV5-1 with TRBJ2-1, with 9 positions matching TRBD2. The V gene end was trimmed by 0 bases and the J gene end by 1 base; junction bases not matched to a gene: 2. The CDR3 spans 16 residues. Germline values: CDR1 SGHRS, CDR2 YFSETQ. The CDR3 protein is CASSLDLAGSYNEQFF. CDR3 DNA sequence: TGCGCCAGCAGCTTGGACCTAGCGGGATCCTACAATGAGCAGTTCTTC.

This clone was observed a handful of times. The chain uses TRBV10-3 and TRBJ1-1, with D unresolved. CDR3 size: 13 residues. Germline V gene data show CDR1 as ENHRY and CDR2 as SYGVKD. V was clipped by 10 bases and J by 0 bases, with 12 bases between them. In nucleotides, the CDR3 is TGTGCCACCGGAGGGTTGATGAACACTGAAGCTTTCTTT. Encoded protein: CATGGLMNTEAFF.

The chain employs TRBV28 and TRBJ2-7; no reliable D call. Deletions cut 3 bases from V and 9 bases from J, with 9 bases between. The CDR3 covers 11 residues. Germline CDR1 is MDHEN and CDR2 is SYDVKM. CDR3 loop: CASSFRSVQYF. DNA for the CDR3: TGTGCCAGCAGTTTTCGGTCCGTGCAGTACTTC.

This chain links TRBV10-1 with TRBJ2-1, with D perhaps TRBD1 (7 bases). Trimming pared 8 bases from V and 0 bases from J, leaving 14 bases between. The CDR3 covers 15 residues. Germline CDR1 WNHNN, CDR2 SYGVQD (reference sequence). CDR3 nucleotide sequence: TGCGCCAGCCCCCAGGGGGGATACTCCTACAATGAGCAGTTCTTC. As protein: CASPQGGYSYNEQFF.

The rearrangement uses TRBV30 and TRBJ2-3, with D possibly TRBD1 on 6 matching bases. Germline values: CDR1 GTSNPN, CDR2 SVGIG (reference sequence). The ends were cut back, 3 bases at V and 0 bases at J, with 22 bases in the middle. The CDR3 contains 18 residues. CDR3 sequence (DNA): TGTGCCTGGAGACTAGGCCTGGGGGCGGGTAAGAGCACAGATACGCAGTATTTT. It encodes CAWRLGLGAGKSTDTQYF.